These 24 T cell receptor beta chains came from one sample sequenced in a study of T cell repertoires in cytomegalovirus infection. These receptors are not linked to any known antigen. In TCRdb, the reads were re-called with MiXCR into one record per CDR3 protein. The sample lists some 500,000 distinct CDR3 sequences; 30% to 40% were seen once. The material was cultured PBMCs, obtained from culture after CMV antigen stimulation. The receptors come from a human donor in good health (CMV status not recorded). Some clones in this sample may be carry-over from other donors' samples.

This chain uses TRBV7-2 with TRBJ2-3; tentative D call: TRBD2 (5 bases). The germline CDR1 and CDR2 sequences are SGHTA and FQGNSA. The length of the CDR3 is 14 residues. Trimming stripped 5 bases from V and 5 bases from J, with 14 bases between. DNA of the CDR3: TGTGCCAGCAGCCCTCCACCCAGCGGAGATACGCAGTATTTT. It encodes CASSPPPSGDTQYF. Full variable domain (rest looked up from reference TRBV7-2 and TRBJ2-3): GAGVSQSPSNKVTEKGKDVELRCDPISGHTALYWYRQSLGQGLEFLIYFQGNSAPDKSGLPSDRFSAERTGGSVSTLTIQRTQQEDSAVYLCASSPPPSGDTQYFGPGTRLTVL.

The chain couples TRBV29-1 to TRBJ2-5, with D perhaps TRBD1 (8 bases). V was shortened by 6 bases and J by 5 bases, with 16 bases between the two germline ends. Germline V gives CDR1 SQVTM, CDR2 ANQGSEA. This CDR3 contains 13 residues. The chain's CDR3 is CSVGQGGRETQYF. DNA for the CDR3: TGCAGCGTAGGACAGGGAGGGCGGGAGACCCAGTACTTC.

This clonotype was observed a few times. The chain carries TRBV7-2 and TRBJ1-2; 12 nucleotides align to TRBD1. The ends lost 5 bases at V and 8 bases at J; junction bases unmatched: 6. Germline lookup yields CDR1 SGHTA and CDR2 FQGNSA. CDR3 length equals 14 residues. CDR3 amino acids: CASSRGQGAGGYTF. The CDR3 nucleotides read TGTGCCAGCAGCAGGGGACAGGGGGCGGGGGGCTACACCTTC.

This sequence joins TRBV19 and TRBJ2-1; 9 nucleotides agree with TRBD1. The CDR3 is made up of 15 amino acids. Trimming removed 1 base from V and 6 bases from J; junction bases left unmatched: 4. Germline-derived CDR1 and CDR2 are LNHDA and SQIVND (reference sequence). CDR3 loop: CASSIVQGASNEQFF. For the CDR3, the DNA is TGTGCCAGTAGTATAGTACAGGGGGCAAGCAATGAGCAGTTCTTC.

This clonotype was recorded many times. The chain combines TRBV6-1 with TRBJ2-6, with 9 bases lining up with TRBD1. The V gene's germline CDR1 is MNHNS and CDR2 SASEGT. The CDR3 contains 17 residues. V gave up 5 bases and J gave up 1 base; unmatched junction bases: 6. CDR3 coding DNA: TGTGCCAGCAGTCCCGCACAGGGGGCGTCTGGGGCCAACGTCCTGACTTTC. Protein sequence: CASSPAQGASGANVLTF.

In this sample, this clonotype turned up a few times. V is TRBV27 and J is TRBJ1-6; 9 positions agree with TRBD1. The CDR3 spans 16 residues. The germline CDR1 and CDR2 sequences are MNHEY and SMNVEV (reference sequence). Trimming cost V 6 bases and J 8 bases; bases outside gene matches: 11. CDR3 in amino acids: CASRWGPTGGDSPLHF. CDR3 coding DNA: TGTGCCAGCAGGTGGGGGCCTACAGGGGGCGATTCACCCCTCCACTTT.

The chain carries TRBV2 and TRBJ1-1; D call uncertain. V lost 5 bases and J 5 bases, leaving 9 bases between the germline ends. From germline, CDR1 is SNHLY and CDR2 FYNNEI. CDR3 length: 12 amino acids. This CDR3 is CASSWIGTEAFF. The CDR3 nucleotides read TGTGCCAGCAGTTGGATCGGGACTGAAGCTTTCTTT.

This clonotype was recorded once. This chain joins TRBV28 and TRBJ1-5; TRBD1 is a possible D gene (5 bases). Trimming shortened V by 3 bases and J by 3 bases, and 9 bases separated the two germline ends. Germline CDR1 is MDHEN and CDR2 is SYDVKM. The CDR3 runs 14 residues. CDR3 in DNA: TGTGCCAGCAGTTTGAGAGGGGTCAATCAGCCCCAGCATTTT. It codes for CASSLRGVNQPQHF.

The chain has TRBV28 and TRBJ2-7; D might be TRBD1 (5 bases). CDR1 and CDR2 (germline): MDHEN, SYDVKM. Trimming shortened V by 6 bases and J by 7 bases, and 16 bases separated the two germline ends. This CDR3 spans 13 amino acids. The chain's CDR3 is CASSRQPTVEQYF. The CDR3 DNA sequence: TGTGCCAGCAGCCGACAGCCGACGGTGGAGCAGTACTTC.

This clonotype was detected a few times. This chain connects TRBV7-2 to TRBJ2-3, with 10 bases lining up with TRBD1. Trimming at V came to 3 bases and at J to 2 bases, leaving 5 bases not matched to a gene. This CDR3 region has 16 residues. Germline V lookup: CDR1 SGHTA, CDR2 FQGNSA. In nucleotides, the CDR3 is TGTGCCAGCAGCTTGACCGGGACAGGGGACACAGATACGCAGTATTTT. Protein sequence: CASSLTGTGDTDTQYF. The entire variable domain, with the rest obtained from reference TRBV7-2 and TRBJ2-3, is as follows: GAGVSQSPSNKVTEKGKDVELRCDPISGHTALYWYRQSLGQGLEFLIYFQGNSAPDKSGLPSDRFSAERTGGSVSTLTIQRTQQEDSAVYLCASSLTGTGDTDTQYFGPGTRLTVL.

The CDR3 nucleotides read TGTGCCAGCAGTTCTGCCCCGCAAGCTGAAGCTTTCTTT. Amino acids: CASSSAPQAEAFF. This sequence joins TRBV3-1 and TRBJ1-1; D uncertain. V was shortened by 6 bases and J by 6 bases, with 14 bases between the two germline ends. Germline V gene sequence: CDR1 LGHDT, CDR2 YNNKEL (reference sequence). This CDR3 comprises 13 residues.

In regard to this clonotype: One junction end does not reproduce the germline sequence, and a read error may be involved. The chain links TRBV15 to TRBJ2-1; TRBD1 aligns across 8 bases. Germline lookup yields CDR1 LNHNV and CDR2 YYDKDF (reference sequence). The CDR3 spans 15 residues. As DNA, the CDR3 is TGTGACACCAGCAGGACAGGGAGCTCCTACAATGAGCAGTTCTTC. This sequence encodes CDTSRTGSSYNEQFF.

This clonotype has only a few counts. V is TRBV4-1 and J is TRBJ1-5; 7 bases map to TRBD1. The CDR3 covers 17 residues. V lost 4 bases and J lost 5; bases outside the gene matches: 14. Looked up from germline, CDR1 is MGHRA and CDR2 is YSYEKL. The chain's CDR3 is CASSPVEQGRPDQPQHF. The CDR3 nucleotides read TGCGCCAGCAGCCCGGTTGAACAGGGGCGCCCTGATCAGCCCCAGCATTTT.

This clonotype was detected many times. V and J are TRBV7-8 and TRBJ2-1; 12 nucleotides align to TRBD2. With 5 bases clipped from V and 7 bases from J, the junction kept 18 bases outside the gene matches. Germline V gene sequence: CDR1 SGHVS, CDR2 FQNEAQ. This CDR3 has 19 amino acids. The CDR3 loop reads CASSLGLAGLWSPGNEQFF. The CDR3 nucleotides read TGTGCCAGCAGCCTAGGACTAGCGGGATTGTGGTCCCCAGGTAATGAGCAGTTCTTC.

There are many counts of this clonotype. The chain carries TRBV7-2 and TRBJ2-7; D ambiguous. This CDR3 comprises 15 residues. The germline V and J ends were trimmed by 1 base and 0 bases, with 10 bases remaining between them. Per the germline V gene, CDR1 is SGHTA and CDR2 is FQGNSA. The CDR3 DNA reads TGTGCCAGCAGCTTAGGTGGGCTCAGCTCCTACGAGCAGTACTTC. Translating it yields CASSLGGLSSYEQYF.

V and J are TRBV29-1 and TRBJ1-1, with D possibly being TRBD1 (5 bases). Germline assignment: CDR1 SQVTM and CDR2 ANQGSEA. V was trimmed by 3 bases and J by 0 bases, leaving 14 bases between them. This CDR3 contains 15 residues. The CDR3 loop reads CSVDDWGTLNTEAFF. In DNA form, the CDR3 reads TGCAGCGTTGACGATTGGGGGACCCTGAACACTGAAGCTTTCTTT.

This clonotype appeared many times. This sequence joins TRBV18 and TRBJ2-3; D remains unclear. The germline V gene encodes CDR1 KGHSH and CDR2 LQKENI. The CDR3 sequence is 13 residues long. Between the trimmed V and J ends, which lost 8 bases and 1 base, there was a span of 10 bases. The CDR3 nucleotides read TGTGCCAGCAGCCCTCCCGGCACAGATACGCAGTATTTT. It translates to CASSPPGTDTQYF.

This clonotype was observed many times. The chain is built from TRBV7-2 and TRBJ2-2; 8 bases align to TRBD2. The V gene end was trimmed by 1 base and the J gene end by 2 bases; junction bases not matched to a gene: 9. The CDR3 runs to 18 residues. CDR1 is SGHTA, CDR2 FQGNSA, per germline. In nucleotides, the CDR3 is TGTGCCAGCAGCTTAGAACTAGCGGAGTGGGGTAACACCGGGGAGCTGTTTTTT. Protein product: CASSLELAEWGNTGELFF. Supplemented by reference TRBV7-2 and TRBJ2-2, the full variable domain reads GAGVSQSPSNKVTEKGKDVELRCDPISGHTALYWYRQSLGQGLEFLIYFQGNSAPDKSGLPSDRFSAERTGGSVSTLTIQRTQQEDSAVYLCASSLELAEWGNTGELFFGEGSRLTVL.

This clonotype was counted a few times. V is TRBV20-1 and J is TRBJ2-2; tentatively, D is TRBD1 (5 bases). CDR3 length equals 13 residues. V lost 6 bases and J lost 5, with 13 bases in between. Germline V gene data show CDR1 as DFQATT and CDR2 as SNEGSKA (reference sequence). The CDR3 nucleotides read TGCAGTGCGAGTAGGGGTAGAACCGGGGAGCTGTTTTTT. The encoded protein is CSASRGRTGELFF.

This clonotype was seen ten or more times. The CDR3 DNA follows: TGTGCCAGCAGCCCAGATAGGATCGCGAACACCGGGGAGCTGTTTTTT. This translates into CASSPDRIANTGELFF. The rearrangement uses TRBV7-2 and TRBJ2-2; no firm D call. In germline, CDR1 is SGHTA, CDR2 FQGNSA. V dropped 5 bases and J dropped 0 bases, with 13 bases sitting between them. This CDR3 has 16 residues. The complete variable domain, with remaining parts taken from reference TRBV7-2 and TRBJ2-2, reads GAGVSQSPSNKVTEKGKDVELRCDPISGHTALYWYRQSLGQGLEFLIYFQGNSAPDKSGLPSDRFSAERTGGSVSTLTIQRTQQEDSAVYLCASSPDRIANTGELFFGEGSRLTVL.

Only a few counts were recorded for this clonotype. The rearrangement uses TRBV7-2 and TRBJ2-7; 7 bases map to TRBD2. The CDR3 contains 15 residues. Germline loops: CDR1 SGHTA, CDR2 FQGNSA. The ends lost 0 bases at V and 3 bases at J; junction bases unmatched: 5. CDR3 in amino acids: CASSLAASGLYEQYV. CDR3 nucleotides: TGTGCCAGCAGCTTAGCGGCTAGCGGTCTCTACGAGCAGTACGTC.

J is TRBJ2-1 and V is TRBV24-1, with 9 bases lining up with TRBD2. Per germline, CDR1 KGHDR and CDR2 SFDVKD. This CDR3 spans 15 amino acids. After removal of 9 bases from V and 7 bases from J, the junction contained 12 bases not matched to a gene. CDR3 in amino acids: CATGPGTSIMNEQFF. In DNA, the CDR3 is TGTGCCACCGGCCCCGGGACTAGCATAATGAATGAGCAGTTCTTC.

The chain has TRBV7-9 and TRBJ2-5, with no clear D. Germline V gene sequence: CDR1 SEHNR, CDR2 FQNEAQ (reference sequence). The CDR3 has 15 amino acids. Trimming stripped 5 bases from V and 2 bases from J, with 15 bases between. CDR3 region: CASSVLFSDQETQYF. In nucleotides, the CDR3 is TGTGCCAGCAGCGTTTTGTTTTCGGATCAAGAGACCCAGTACTTC.

The chain recombines TRBV6-2 or TRBV6-3 with TRBJ1-5, with 10 bases that match TRBD1. Germline assignment: CDR1 MNHEY and CDR2 SVGEGT. The CDR3 spans 14 residues. The V gene end was trimmed by 5 bases and the J gene end by 4 bases; junction bases not matched to a gene: 2. As DNA, the CDR3 is TGTGCCAGCAGTCGGGGACAGGGGAATCAGCCCCAGCATTTT. It specifies CASSRGQGNQPQHF.